This T cell receptor (beta chain) originates from a study of blood T cell repertoires in COVID-19. Study details: Samples came from the United States, Italy and Spain, spanning acute and convalescent COVID-19. T cells, B-cell-depleted T cells, or PBMCs provided the cDNA or gDNA that served as material.

CDR1 is LNHDA, CDR2 SQIVND, per germline (reference sequence). J was trimmed by 4 bases and V by 8 bases; bases with no gene match: 11. The CDR3 contains 15 residues. Clones were sequenced by immunoSEQ multiplex PCR, and TCRdb holds only the in-frame ones, with some missing. This table holds almost 350,000 clones, about nine tenths found once. This sequence was found in a woman aged 30 to 39 who had been exposed to COVID-19. V usage is TRBV19 and J usage is TRBJ1-2; 9 nucleotides match TRBD1. The sequenced material came from PBMCs or T cells enriched from blood (not recorded which). The CDR3 coding sequence is TGTGCCAGTGGCATACCGGGACAGGGTACCTATGGCTACACCTTC. It translates to CASGIPGQGTYGYTF.